This T cell receptor (beta chain) was recovered during a study of T cell responses to AZD1222 COVID-19 vaccine. Some clones are missing from TCRdb's copy, which holds only in-frame ones; the method was immunoSEQ multiplex PCR. This sample has 110,000 to 150,000 clones, with about 92% found just once. Comments on this clone: No antigen is known for it.

Study outcomes and limitations: Seropositive status at baseline applied to only 5 or 6 AZD1222 recipients. Targeting of unmutated variant regions was reportedly seen in nearly half of spike-specific TCRs. Most donors were white British, females outnumbered males, and clonal diversity was possibly underestimated.

The CDR3 runs 15 residues. V lost 1 base to trimming and J lost 4 bases, with 13 bases between them. Germline assignment: CDR1 LGHNA and CDR2 YNFKEQ. This clonotype originated in an adult who received the AZD1222 COVID-19 vaccine. The specimen comprised peripheral blood, sampled 28 days after the second AZD1222 dose. The J gene is TRBJ1-2, the V gene TRBV4-2, with D possibly matching TRBD1 (5 bases). Here the CDR3 reads CASSQGRGASYGYTF. Here the CDR3 DNA reads TGTGCCAGCAGCCAAGGGAGGGGCGCTAGCTATGGCTACACCTTC.